The clone carrying this TCR beta chain came up many times. The data originate from a study of blood T cell repertoires in COVID-19. In the study's own analysis: Amplification of reference gene primers provided the estimated nucleated cell counts. Measured with immunoSEQ multiplex PCR; TCRdb has only the in-frame clones, and not every one. V and J calls and clone size are copied from that table; D and trimming were computed from the DNA. The sample lists approximately 350,000 clones; approximately 86% were seen once. Seattle patients were enrolled while actively infected and followed longitudinally. Looked up from germline, CDR1 is SGHTA and CDR2 is FQGNSA. CDR3 length equals 15 residues. With 2 bases removed from V and 5 bases from J, the gap between germline ends came to 12 bases.

The receptor comes from a woman aged 60 to 75 with COVID-19, enrolled during active disease. V usage is TRBV7-2 and J usage is TRBJ2-2; D possibly corresponds to TRBD1 (6 bases). The sequencing sample was made of peripheral blood. The CDR3 loop is CASSLQGLGTGELFF. The CDR3 coding sequence is TGTGCCAGCAGCTTACAGGGGTTGGGGACCGGGGAGCTGTTTTTT.